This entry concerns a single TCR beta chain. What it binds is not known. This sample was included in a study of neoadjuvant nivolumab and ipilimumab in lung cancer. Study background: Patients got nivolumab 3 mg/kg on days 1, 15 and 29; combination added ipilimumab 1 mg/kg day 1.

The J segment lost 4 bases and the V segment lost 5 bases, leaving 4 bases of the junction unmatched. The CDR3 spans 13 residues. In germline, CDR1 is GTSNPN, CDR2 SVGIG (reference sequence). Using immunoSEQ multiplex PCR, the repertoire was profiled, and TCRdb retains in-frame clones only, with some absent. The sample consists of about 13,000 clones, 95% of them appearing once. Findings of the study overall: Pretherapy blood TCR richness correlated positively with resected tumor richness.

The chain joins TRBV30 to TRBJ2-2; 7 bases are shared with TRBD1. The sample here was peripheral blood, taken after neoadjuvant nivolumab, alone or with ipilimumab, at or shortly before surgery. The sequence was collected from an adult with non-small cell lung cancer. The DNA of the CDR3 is TGTGCCTGGGGGGGACAGCCCACCGGGGAGCTGTTTTTT. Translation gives CAWGGQPTGELFF.